This T cell receptor beta chain is from a study of response to subunit inactivated influenza vaccine. V shed 3 bases and J shed 2 bases, with 20 bases lying between them. The CDR3 totals 17 residues. From germline, CDR1 is SGDLS and CDR2 YYNGEE. Comment on this clonotype: Its antigen is currently unknown.

Study-level findings and limits: Few new T cells, the authors suggested, are recruited by each seasonal influenza vaccination.

TCRdb reanalysed the RT-PCR reads using MiXCR and keeps one entry per CDR3 protein. The data show 500,000 to 750,000 distinct CDR3 sequences, 14% seen once. The sample in question was PBMCs from blood, obtained 11 to 12 days after vaccination. The TCR was taken from a man in his fifties or sixties who received an inactivated influenza vaccine. This sequence joins TRBV9 and TRBJ2-5; D might be TRBD2 (6 bases). Here the CDR3 reads CASSAGGQNGLQETQYF. CDR3 in DNA: TGTGCCAGCAGCGCAGGAGGGCAGAACGGCCTTCAAGAGACCCAGTACTTC.